This TCR beta chain was sequenced during a study of graft-versus-host responses after intestinal transplantation. Study details: The recipients all started with anti-thymocyte globulin induction and then took tacrolimus and steroids for about three years. Study-level points and caveats: Graft-donor T cell macrochimerism in patients accompanied high graft-versus-host to host-versus-graft clonal ratios in allografts. Association was observed between peak circulating GvH clone levels and early post-transplant HvG declines. Recipient marrow contained GvH clones, some of which appeared first in ileum or blood.

The CDR3 is made up of 15 amino acids. Germline assignment: CDR1 SGDLS and CDR2 YYNGEE. The ends were cut back, 2 bases at V and 10 bases at J, with 21 bases in the middle. On this clone itself: The antigen is undetermined.

Here immunoSEQ multiplex PCR was the method, and the copy in TCRdb shows in-frame clones only, minus some. The sample has 1,500 to 2,500 clones, around 85% seen once. Graft tissue was processed to release intraepithelial and lamina propria lymphocytes. This sample comprised ileum tissue, obtained roughly 64 days after transplant. This clonotype was sampled from a human patient who received an intestinal transplant, so some T cells may come from the graft donor. This rearrangement joins TRBV9 to TRBJ1-1; perhaps TRBD1 as D (6 bases). The CDR3, as DNA: TGTGCCAGCAGCGTGCCCGTTGACAGGCCGGAAGTAGCTTTCTTT. The encoded protein is CASSVPVDRPEVAFF.